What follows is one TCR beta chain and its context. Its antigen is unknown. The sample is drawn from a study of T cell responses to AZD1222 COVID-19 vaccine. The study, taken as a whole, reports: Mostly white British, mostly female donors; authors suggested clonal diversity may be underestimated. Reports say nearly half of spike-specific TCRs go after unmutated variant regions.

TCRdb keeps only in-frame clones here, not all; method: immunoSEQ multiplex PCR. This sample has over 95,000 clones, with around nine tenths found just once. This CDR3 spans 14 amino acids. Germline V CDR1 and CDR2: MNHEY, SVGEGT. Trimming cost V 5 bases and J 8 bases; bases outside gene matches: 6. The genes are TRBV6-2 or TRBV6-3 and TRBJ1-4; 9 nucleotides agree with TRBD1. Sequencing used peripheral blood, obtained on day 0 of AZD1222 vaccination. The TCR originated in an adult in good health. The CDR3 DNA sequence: TGTGCCAGCAGTCGCGGACAGGGGACAGAAAAACTGTTTTTT. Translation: CASSRGQGTEKLFF.